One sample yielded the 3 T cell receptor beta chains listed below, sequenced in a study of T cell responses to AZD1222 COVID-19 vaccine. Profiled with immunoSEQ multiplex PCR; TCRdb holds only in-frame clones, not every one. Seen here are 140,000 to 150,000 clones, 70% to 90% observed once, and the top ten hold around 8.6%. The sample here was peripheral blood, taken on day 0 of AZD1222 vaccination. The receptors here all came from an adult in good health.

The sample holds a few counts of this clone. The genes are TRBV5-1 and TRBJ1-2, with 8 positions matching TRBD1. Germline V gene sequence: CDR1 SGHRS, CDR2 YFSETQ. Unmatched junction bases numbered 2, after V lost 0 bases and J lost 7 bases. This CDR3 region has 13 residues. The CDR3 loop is CASSLEGQGGYTF. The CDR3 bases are TGCGCCAGCAGCTTGGAAGGACAGGGTGGCTACACCTTC.

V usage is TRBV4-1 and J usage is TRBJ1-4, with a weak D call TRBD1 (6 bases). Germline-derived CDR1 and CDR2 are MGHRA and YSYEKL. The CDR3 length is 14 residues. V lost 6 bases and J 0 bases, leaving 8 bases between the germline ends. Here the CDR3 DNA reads TGCGCCAGCAGACAGGGCCCAACTAATGAAAAACTGTTTTTT. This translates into CASRQGPTNEKLFF.

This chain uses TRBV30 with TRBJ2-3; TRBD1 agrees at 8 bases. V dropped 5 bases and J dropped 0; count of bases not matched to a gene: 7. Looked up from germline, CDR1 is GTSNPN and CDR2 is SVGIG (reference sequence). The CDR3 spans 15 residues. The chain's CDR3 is CAWDTTGGSTDTQYF. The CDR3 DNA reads TGTGCCTGGGATACAACAGGGGGTAGCACAGATACGCAGTATTTT.